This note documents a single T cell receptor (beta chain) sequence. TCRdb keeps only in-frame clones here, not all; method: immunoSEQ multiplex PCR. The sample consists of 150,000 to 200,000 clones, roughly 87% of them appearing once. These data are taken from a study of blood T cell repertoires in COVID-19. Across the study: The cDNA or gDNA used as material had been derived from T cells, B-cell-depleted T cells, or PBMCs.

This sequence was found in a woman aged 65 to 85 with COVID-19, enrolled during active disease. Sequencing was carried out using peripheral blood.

The CDR3 DNA sequence: TGTGCCAGCAGACCCATCAGGGGGCACTTCAGCGAGCAGTTCTTC. It specifies CASRPIRGHFSEQFF. V is TRBV28 and J is TRBJ2-1; 8 bases fit TRBD1. The junction had 14 bases not matched to a gene; V was cut back by 6 bases and J by 10 bases. The CDR3 covers 15 residues. CDR1 is MDHEN and CDR2 is SYDVKM in the germline V gene. Full variable domain (remainder filled in from reference TRBV28 and TRBJ2-1): DVKVTQSSRYLVKRTGEKVFLECVQDMDHENMFWYRQDPGLGLRLIYFSYDVKMKEKGDIPEGYSVSREKKERFSLILESASTNQTSMYLCASRPIRGHFSEQFFGPGTRLTVL.